The next 19 T cell receptor beta chains were all read from a single sample in a study of beta chain features in type 1 diabetes. As every portion of the isolated RNA was reverse transcribed, the sequencing read expressed TCRB transcripts. Method: immunoSEQ multiplex PCR; TCRdb's copy keeps in-frame clones and lacks some. This table holds approximately 84,000 clones, 30% to 40% found once. Sequencing used stem cell memory CD4+ T cells from blood. The origin of the receptors is a woman aged 18-29 years in good health.

This clone was picked up a small number of times. J is TRBJ1-3 and V is TRBV6-5; D is ambiguous. Germline lookup yields CDR1 MNHEY and CDR2 SVGAGI. The CDR3 length is 15 residues. Trimming removed 5 bases at V and 0 bases at J, with 11 bases between. CDR3 protein: CASSLTRDSGNTIYF. CDR3 DNA: TGTGCCAGCAGTCTTACGAGAGACTCTGGAAACACCATATATTTT.

In this sample, this clone turned up a few times. The gene calls are TRBV25-1 and TRBJ2-2; D remains unclear. The CDR3 extends over 16 amino acids. CDR1 and CDR2 from the germline V gene are MGHDK and SYGVNS. The V end was cut by 2 bases, the J end by 1 base, with 11 bases between. The CDR3 DNA sequence: TGTGCCAGCAGTGAACCGCATCGCGGGAACACCGGGGAGCTGTTTTTT. Protein sequence: CASSEPHRGNTGELFF.

The table lists this clone with a few counts. The chain carries TRBV7-8 and TRBJ2-5, with TRBD2 matching 8 bases. The germline gives CDR1 SGHVS, CDR2 FQNEAQ. CDR3 size: 15 residues. V lost 1 base and J lost 5; bases outside the gene matches: 6. The CDR3 sequence: CASSLGTSSRETQYF. The CDR3 nucleotides read TGTGCCAGCAGCTTAGGGACTAGCTCCAGGGAGACCCAGTACTTC.

CDR3 loop: CASSLEGTGRAFF. CDR3 nucleotides: TGTGCCAGCAGCTTAGAGGGAACAGGGAGAGCTTTCTTT. The chain joins TRBV7-2 to TRBJ1-1; TRBD1 is a possible D gene (6 bases). Trimming removed 1 base at V and 10 bases at J, with 13 bases between. CDR1 is SGHTA, CDR2 FQGNSA, per germline. This CDR3 region has 13 residues.

The V call is TRBV4-1, the J call TRBJ1-5, with D unresolved. Germline CDR1 reads MGHRA; CDR2 reads YSYEKL. Trimming removed 3 bases at V and 7 bases at J, with 10 bases between. This CDR3 contains 13 residues. The CDR3 bases are TGCGCCAGCAGCCAGATCGTACAACAGCCCCAGCATTTT. It codes for CASSQIVQQPQHF.

V gene TRBV6-1 combines with J gene TRBJ1-1; 7 nucleotides align to TRBD1. The junction had 7 bases not matched to a gene; V was cut back by 3 bases and J by 3 bases. There are 15 residues in the CDR3. From germline, CDR1 is MNHNS and CDR2 SASEGT. CDR3 DNA sequence: TGTGCCAGCAGTGATTGGACAGGAGGGTACACTGAAGCTTTCTTT. It codes for CASSDWTGGYTEAFF.

The chain carries TRBV30 and TRBJ1-3; no definite D call. The CDR3 is 12 amino acids. Germline CDR1 and CDR2: GTSNPN and SVGIG (reference sequence). Trimming cost V 3 bases and J 7 bases, with 10 bases left between them. This chain's CDR3 is CAWSGDGNTIYF. In DNA form, the CDR3 reads TGTGCCTGGAGCGGAGACGGCAACACCATATATTTT.

This clone was detected only a few times. The genes are TRBV5-6 and TRBJ1-1, with 9 bases fitting TRBD1. Germline trimming cut 4 bases from V and 2 bases from J; bases unmatched to any gene: 6. This CDR3 spans 15 amino acids. Germline loops: CDR1 SGHDT, CDR2 YYEEEE. The CDR3 coding sequence is TGTGCCAGCAGCCCCACAGGGGGCGAAAACACTGAAGCTTTCTTT. Translation gives CASSPTGGENTEAFF.

V gene TRBV10-3 combines with J gene TRBJ2-5; perhaps TRBD2 as D (5 bases). The CDR3 is 12 amino acids. Trimming shortened V by 8 bases and J by 3 bases, and 10 bases separated the two germline ends. CDR1 is ENHRY and CDR2 is SYGVKD in the germline V gene. CDR3 region: CAIGRTEETQYF. CDR3 in DNA: TGTGCCATCGGCAGGACTGAAGAGACCCAGTACTTC.

This clone was seen a few times. The chain employs TRBV4-1 and TRBJ2-5; D perhaps matches TRBD2 (5 bases). Germline V gives CDR1 MGHRA, CDR2 YSYEKL. The CDR3 is made up of 14 amino acids. V lost 4 bases to trimming and J lost 1 base, with 10 bases between them. CDR3 bases: TGCGCCAGCAGCCGAGGGTGGAGCCAAGAGACCCAGTACTTC. Its protein product is CASSRGWSQETQYF.

The chain carries TRBV4-2 and TRBJ2-6; D is perhaps TRBD1 (5 bases). Germline V gene lookup returns CDR1 LGHNA and CDR2 YNFKEQ. The CDR3 has 16 residues. Trimming left V 1 base short and J 1 base short, with 8 bases between. Written as DNA, the CDR3 is TGTGCCAGCAGCCAAGTGGGGCCATCTGGGGCCAACGTCCTGACTTTC. It encodes CASSQVGPSGANVLTF.

This clone was found a few times. The chain carries TRBV7-9 and TRBJ1-1, with D perhaps TRBD1 (5 bases). V lost 5 bases to trimming and J lost 6 bases, with 13 bases between them. The CDR3 is 13 amino acids. The V gene's germline CDR1 is SEHNR and CDR2 FQNEAQ (reference sequence). The CDR3 sequence is CASSTGQRAEAFF. The CDR3 coding sequence is TGTGCCAGCAGCACCGGACAAAGAGCTGAAGCTTTCTTT. Complete variable domain (other parts from reference TRBV7-9 and TRBJ1-1): DTGVSQNPRHKITKRGQNVTFRCDPISEHNRLYWYRQTLGQGPEFLTYFQNEAQLEKSRLLSDRFSAERPKGSFSTLEIQRTEQGDSAMYLCASSTGQRAEAFFGQGTRLTVV.

The CDR3 sequence: CASSPTAGAETQYF. The DNA of the CDR3 is TGTGCCAGCTCGCCGACAGCGGGAGCGGAGACCCAGTACTTC. The rearrangement joins TRBV18 to TRBJ2-5; 8 nucleotides line up with TRBD2. There are 14 residues in the CDR3. The germline gives CDR1 KGHSH, CDR2 LQKENI. V lost 6 bases to trimming and J lost 5 bases; unmatched junction nucleotides: 8.

This clone was seen at least ten times. The chain links TRBV30 to TRBJ2-2; 8 positions match TRBD1. Germline CDR1 reads GTSNPN; CDR2 reads SVGIG (reference sequence). The CDR3 has 15 amino acids. The junction had 8 bases not matched to a gene; V was cut back by 2 bases and J by 6 bases. Written as DNA, the CDR3 is TGTGCCTGGAGTCCTTGGACAGGGAAGGCCGGGGAGCTGTTTTTT. This codes for CAWSPWTGKAGELFF.

The chain uses TRBV5-4 and TRBJ2-1; 13 bases are shared with TRBD2. Unmatched junction bases numbered 8, after V lost 5 bases and J lost 9 bases. This CDR3 region has 15 residues. CDR1 and CDR2 (germline): SGHNT, YYREEE (reference sequence). The DNA for the CDR3 is TGTGCCAGCAGTCGGACTAGCGGGAGCAGCCCTGAGCAGTTCTTC. It codes for CASSRTSGSSPEQFF.

This clone has more than one count but fewer than ten. The chain joins TRBV7-9 to TRBJ1-4; D is uncertain. The CDR3 has 17 amino acids. The germline V gene has CDR1 SEHNR and CDR2 FQNEAQ (reference sequence). The V end was cut by 3 bases, the J end by 0 bases, with 14 bases between. Written as DNA, the CDR3 is TGTGCCAGCAGCTTCAAGTGGGGAGTCGCAACTAATGAAAAACTGTTTTTT. It encodes CASSFKWGVATNEKLFF. Complete variable domain (other parts from reference TRBV7-9 and TRBJ1-4): DTGVSQNPRHKITKRGQNVTFRCDPISEHNRLYWYRQTLGQGPEFLTYFQNEAQLEKSRLLSDRFSAERPKGSFSTLEIQRTEQGDSAMYLCASSFKWGVATNEKLFFGSGTQLSVL.

This clone has only a few counts. The chain uses TRBV5-1 and TRBJ2-7, with D possibly being TRBD2 (6 bases). The ends were cut back, 6 bases at V and 5 bases at J, with 18 bases in the middle. Germline lookup yields CDR1 SGHRS and CDR2 YFSETQ. This CDR3 has 14 residues. In DNA, the CDR3 is TGCGCCAGCACTGGTGGCATGTCGGGAGACGAGCAGTACTTC. Translation: CASTGGMSGDEQYF.

This clone was seen a handful of times. The CDR3 DNA reads TGTGCCAGCAGCGGGGGGTTAGCGGGGGCACAAGAGACCCAGTACTTC. This gives the protein CASSGGLAGAQETQYF. This chain uses TRBV7-2 with TRBJ2-5; 9 positions agree with TRBD2. The germline V gene encodes CDR1 SGHTA and CDR2 FQGNSA. The CDR3 covers 16 residues. The ends lost 5 bases at V and 2 bases at J; junction bases unmatched: 9. The entire variable domain, with the rest obtained from reference TRBV7-2 and TRBJ2-5, is as follows: GAGVSQSPSNKVTEKGKDVELRCDPISGHTALYWYRQSLGQGLEFLIYFQGNSAPDKSGLPSDRFSAERTGGSVSTLTIQRTQQEDSAVYLCASSGGLAGAQETQYFGPGTRLLVL.

This clone was recorded a few times. This chain joins TRBV30 and TRBJ1-3; no reliable D call. Trimming stripped 5 bases from V and 7 bases from J, with 12 bases between. Germline CDR1 reads GTSNPN; CDR2 reads SVGIG (reference sequence). The CDR3 length is 12 residues. The CDR3 sequence: CAWGRGGNTIYF. For the CDR3, the DNA is TGTGCCTGGGGCCGTGGCGGGAACACCATATATTTT.